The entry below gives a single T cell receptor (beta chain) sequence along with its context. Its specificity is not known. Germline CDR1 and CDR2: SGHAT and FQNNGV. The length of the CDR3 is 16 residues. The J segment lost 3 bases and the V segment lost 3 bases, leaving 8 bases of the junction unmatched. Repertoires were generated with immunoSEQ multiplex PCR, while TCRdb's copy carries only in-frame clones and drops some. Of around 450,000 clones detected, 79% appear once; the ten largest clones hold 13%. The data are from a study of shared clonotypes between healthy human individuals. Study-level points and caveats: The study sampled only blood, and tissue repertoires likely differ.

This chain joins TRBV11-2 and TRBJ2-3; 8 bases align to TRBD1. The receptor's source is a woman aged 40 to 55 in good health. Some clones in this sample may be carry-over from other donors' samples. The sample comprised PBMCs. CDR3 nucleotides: TGTGCCAGCAGCTTCGACGGACAGGGCTGGACAGATACGCAGTATTTT. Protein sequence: CASSFDGQGWTDTQYF.